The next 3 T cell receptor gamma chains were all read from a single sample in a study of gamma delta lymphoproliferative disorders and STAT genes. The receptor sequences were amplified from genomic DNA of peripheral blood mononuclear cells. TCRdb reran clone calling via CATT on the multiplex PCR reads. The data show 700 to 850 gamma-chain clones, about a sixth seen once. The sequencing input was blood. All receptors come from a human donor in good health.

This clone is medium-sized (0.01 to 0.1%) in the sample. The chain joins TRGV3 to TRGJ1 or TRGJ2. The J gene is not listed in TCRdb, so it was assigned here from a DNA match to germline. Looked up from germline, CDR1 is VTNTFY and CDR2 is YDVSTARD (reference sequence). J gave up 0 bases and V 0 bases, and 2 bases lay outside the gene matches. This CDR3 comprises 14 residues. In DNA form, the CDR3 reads TGTGCCACCTGGGACAGGCAGAATTATTATAAGAAACTCTTT. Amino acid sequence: CATWDRQNYYKKLF.

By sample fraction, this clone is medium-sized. The CDR3, as DNA: TGTGCCACCTGGGACGGTCAATATTATAACGAGAAACTCTTT. It is translated as CATWDGQYYNEKLF. This chain joins TRGV1 and TRGJ1 or TRGJ2. TCRdb does not report a J gene; here it was assigned by matching the DNA to germline references. Being an ORF, TRGV1 has a function that is uncertain. J lost 11 bases, V lost 3 bases, and 16 bases had no gene match. This CDR3 is built from 14 residues.

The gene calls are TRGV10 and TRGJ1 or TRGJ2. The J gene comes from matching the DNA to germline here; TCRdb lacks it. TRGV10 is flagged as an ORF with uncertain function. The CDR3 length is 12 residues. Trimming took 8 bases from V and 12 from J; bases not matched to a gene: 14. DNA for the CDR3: TGTGCTGCGTGGGATTATGTTTTGGTGAAACTCTTT. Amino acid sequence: CAAWDYVLVKLF.